The 17 T cell receptor beta chains reported below all come from one sample, sequenced in a study of cytomegalovirus exposure and HLA in healthy donors. The study ran its PCR with 60 Vbeta and 13 Jbeta primers. Sequencing used immunoSEQ multiplex PCR; TCRdb keeps in-frame clones, though not all of them. This sample has 150,000 or so clones; roughly 66% occur once, and the top ten carry 1.6%. Sequences were obtained from PBMCs. The receptor set was obtained from a woman in her late teens or twenties in good health and CMV-seronegative.

Regarding this clone: At one boundary the junction diverges from the germline segment, which might be a read error. Other DNA sequences in the sample encode the same CDR3. The CDR3 loop is CASSYTDNSGANVLTF. In DNA form, the CDR3 reads TGTGCCAGCAGCTACACAGACAACTCTGGGGCCAACGTTCTGACTTTC. The chain joins TRBV6-4 to TRBJ2-6; tentative D call: TRBD1 (5 bases). CDR1 is MRHNA and CDR2 is SNTAGT in the germline V gene. This CDR3 has 16 residues.

This clone appeared a few times. The same CDR3 also results from other DNA sequences found in this sample. The chain uses TRBV11-2 and TRBJ2-1; unclear D gene. Trimming shortened V by 1 base and J by 0 bases, and 7 bases separated the two germline ends. The CDR3 length is 15 residues. Germline values: CDR1 SGHAT, CDR2 FQNNGV. The CDR3 protein is CASSLGGSSYNEQFF. CDR3 DNA: TGTGCCAGCAGCTTAGGCGGTAGCTCCTACAATGAGCAGTTCTTC.

The rearrangement joins TRBV11-2 to TRBJ1-3; D may be TRBD1 (6 bases). Trimming cost V 4 bases and J 0 bases, with 13 bases left between them. This CDR3 is 16 amino acids long. CDR1 SGHAT and CDR2 FQNNGV come from the germline V gene. Here the CDR3 reads CASSSTTGGSGNTIYF. The CDR3 nucleotides are TGTGCCAGCAGCTCAACGACAGGCGGCTCTGGAAACACCATATATTTT.

The chain employs TRBV19 and TRBJ1-5; the match to TRBD1 covers 7 bases. The V gene end was trimmed by 6 bases and the J gene end by 1 base; junction bases not matched to a gene: 9. Germline lookup yields CDR1 LNHDA and CDR2 SQIVND (reference sequence). This CDR3 is built from 16 residues. The CDR3 DNA follows: TGTGCCAGTAGCAGACCGTACAGGGGAAGCAATCAGCCCCAGCATTTT. Translated: CASSRPYRGSNQPQHF.

This chain joins TRBV5-1 and TRBJ2-7; D is possibly TRBD2 (6 bases). Germline assignment: CDR1 SGHRS and CDR2 YFSETQ. V dropped 4 bases and J dropped 7 bases, with 15 bases sitting between them. This CDR3 has 13 residues. The CDR3 DNA follows: TGCGCCAGCAGCAACTTTTGGGACTCGGAGCAGTACTTC. It encodes CASSNFWDSEQYF.

This clone was seen once. The chain joins TRBV19 to TRBJ2-2; weak D call: TRBD1 (6 bases). V dropped 8 bases and J dropped 3 bases, with 13 bases sitting between them. From germline, CDR1 is LNHDA and CDR2 SQIVND (reference sequence). This CDR3 region has 14 residues. The CDR3 bases are TGTGCCAGTCATTGGGGGCCCGACACCGGGGAGCTGTTTTTT. Amino acids: CASHWGPDTGELFF. The whole variable domain, remainder taken from reference TRBV19 and TRBJ2-2, is DGGITQSPKYLFRKEGQNVTLSCEQNLNHDAMYWYRQDPGQGLRLIYYSQIVNDFQKGDIAEGYSVSREKKESFPLTVTSAQKNPTAFYLCASHWGPDTGELFFGEGSRLTVL.

This sequence joins TRBV6-5 and TRBJ1-2; the match to TRBD1 covers 7 bases. Germline V gene lookup returns CDR1 MNHEY and CDR2 SVGAGI. V shed 5 bases and J 5 bases; nucleotides not matched to a gene: 11. The CDR3 has 15 residues. The CDR3 loop is CASSKGDSFLYGYTF. CDR3 bases: TGTGCCAGCAGTAAGGGGGACAGCTTCCTTTATGGCTACACCTTC.

The genes are TRBV21-1 and TRBJ2-1; the table's D call TRBD2 went unverified against the DNA. TRBV21-1 is a known pseudogene. This CDR3 has 16 residues. The CDR3 DNA reads as TGTGCCAGCAGCCCCGGACTAGCGGGAGGTAAAAATGAGCAGTTCTTC. Translating gives CASSPGLAGGKNEQFF.

The DNA for the CDR3 is TGTGCCAGCAGTTACTCCGGGGCGGGGCGGAACATTCAGTACTTC. Its protein is CASSYSGAGRNIQYF. The chain joins TRBV6-5 to TRBJ2-4, with D possibly matching TRBD2 (6 bases). There are 15 residues in the CDR3. CDR1 is MNHEY and CDR2 is SVGAGI in the germline V gene. Trimming removed 0 bases from V and 7 bases from J, with 13 bases in between.

The rearrangement joins TRBV10-3 to TRBJ2-7; TRBD2 agrees at 7 bases. The ends lost 6 bases at V and 5 bases at J; junction bases unmatched: 28. The germline V gene encodes CDR1 ENHRY and CDR2 SYGVKD. The CDR3 totals 20 residues. The DNA of the CDR3 is TGTGCCATCAGAGACTTAACTTTTGCCGCGCGGGAGAGGAACTTGGACGAGCAGTACGTC. Protein: CAIRDLTFAARERNLDEQYV.

This clone was counted only a few times. The rearrangement uses TRBV28 and TRBJ1-2; D ambiguous. The CDR3 has 15 residues. Germline V gives CDR1 MDHEN, CDR2 SYDVKM. V lost 3 bases to trimming and J lost 3 bases, with 14 bases between them. The CDR3 DNA sequence: TGTGCCAGCAGTTTGACTCACCGGAGGGACTATGGCTACACCTTC. Residues: CASSLTHRRDYGYTF.

This clone was counted once. DNA of the CDR3: TGCGCCAGCAGCCCGACTGCACTAGCGGGAGCGGCAAATACGCAGTATTTT. This encodes CASSPTALAGAANTQYF. The chain combines TRBV4-3 with TRBJ2-3, with 11 bases that match TRBD2. CDR1 LGHNA and CDR2 YSLEER come from the germline V gene. CDR3 length: 17 amino acids. The V segment lost 4 bases and the J segment 7 bases; nucleotides outside the gene matches: 13.

This clone was seen more than once but under ten times. The chain employs TRBV6-1 and TRBJ2-5; 10 nucleotides align to TRBD1. The CDR3 sequence is 15 residues long. V gave up 6 bases and J gave up 2 bases; unmatched junction bases: 6. Germline CDR1 is MNHNS and CDR2 is SASEGT. DNA of the CDR3: TGTGCCAGCAGATTTCCGGGACAGGGGCAAGAGACCCAGTACTTC. It yields the protein CASRFPGQGQETQYF.

This chain joins TRBV7-2 and TRBJ2-3; 11 positions match TRBD2. There are 16 residues in the CDR3. Germline V gene sequence: CDR1 SGHTA, CDR2 FQGNSA. With 5 bases clipped from V and 3 bases from J, the junction kept 7 bases outside the gene matches. The CDR3 DNA follows: TGTGCCAGCAGCCCGGCCGGGACTAGCGGTACAGATACGCAGTATTTT. As protein: CASSPAGTSGTDTQYF.

The gene calls are TRBV4-1 and TRBJ1-1; D might be TRBD1 (5 bases). The germline V and J ends were trimmed by 4 bases and 3 bases, with 12 bases remaining between them. The CDR3 totals 14 residues. Germline V CDR1 and CDR2: MGHRA, YSYEKL. The CDR3 sequence is CASSPSGWDTEAFF. In DNA, the CDR3 is TGCGCCAGCAGCCCGTCAGGGTGGGACACTGAAGCTTTCTTT.

The chain uses TRBV18 and TRBJ2-1, with D maybe TRBD1 (6 bases). This CDR3 has 16 residues. Germline lookup yields CDR1 KGHSH and CDR2 LQKENI. The germline V and J ends were trimmed by 6 bases and 4 bases, with 19 bases remaining between them. CDR3 protein: CASSSTGLGGYNEQFF. Written as DNA, the CDR3 is TGTGCCAGCTCTTCCACGGGGCTAGGGGGTTACAATGAGCAGTTCTTC.

The V and J genes are TRBV4-3 and TRBJ2-3; 13 bases are a match to TRBD2. CDR1 is LGHNA and CDR2 is YSLEER in the germline V gene. The trim removed 4 bases at V and 9 bases at J, leaving 4 bases unmatched. This CDR3 is 14 amino acids long. CDR3 sequence: CASSPGLAGETQYF. The CDR3 DNA reads as TGCGCCAGCAGCCCCGGACTAGCGGGAGAGACGCAGTATTTT.